This is a list of T cell receptor beta chains from one sample in a study of blood T cell repertoires in COVID-19. Sequencing used immunoSEQ multiplex PCR; TCRdb keeps in-frame clones, though not all of them. There are a few hundred thousand clones in the sample; about 86% occur only once, and about 1.3% lies in the top ten. What was sequenced was PBMCs or T cells enriched from blood (not recorded which). The receptors were gathered from a woman in her forties with acute COVID-19. The CDR3 runs from the conserved cysteine through the conserved F or W. The D gene is left open where the match is weak. Size tells how often a clone was seen (once, few, many) or the class of an expanded clone, and some rows leave it out.

size,J,V,D,DNA,CDR3
NA,TRBJ1-2,TRBV15,TRBD1,TGTGCCACCAGCAGTCCGGGACAGGGGTTGTTTGGCTACACCTTC,CATSSPGQGLFGYTF
NA,TRBJ2-1,TRBV29-1,TRBD1,TGCAGCGTTGCCCCCGGCAGGGGGCTCTACAATGAGCAGTTCTTC,CSVAPGRGLYNEQFF
NA,TRBJ1-2,TRBV29-1,TRBD1,TGCAGCGTTACCGGGACAGGGAATGGCTACACCTTC,CSVTGTGNGYTF
NA,TRBJ2-3,TRBV19,TRBD2,TGTGCCACCTCGAGACTAGCGGCCACAGATACGCAGTATTTT,CATSRLAATDTQYF
NA,TRBJ2-1,TRBV19,TRBD2,TGTGCCAGTAGTCTAGCGGGAGGAGAGCAGTTCTTC,CASSLAGGEQFF
NA,TRBJ1-2,TRBV19,NA,TGTGCCAGTAGTAACACTAGATATGGCTACACCTTC,CASSNTRYGYTF
NA,TRBJ2-3,TRBV7-3,TRBD2,TGTGCCAGCGCAAGAGGGGGCGGGAGGGCCACAGATACGCAGTATTTT,CASARGGGRATDTQYF
NA,TRBJ1-5,TRBV28,TRBD1,TGTGCCAGCGGGGGAAACAAAGGGGGCTATAGCAATCAGCCCCAGCATTTT,CASGGNKGGYSNQPQHF
NA,TRBJ1-2,TRBV30,NA,TGTGCCTGGAGTGTTAGCGGGTATGGCTACACCTTC,CAWSVSGYGYTF
few,TRBJ1-2,TRBV3-1/TRBV3-2,TRBD1,TGTGCCAGCAGACAGGGGAAGGGCTGGGGAGGCTACACCTTC,CASRQGKGWGGYTF
NA,TRBJ2-2,TRBV2,TRBD2,TGTGCCAGCAGTGGTAGAACTAGCGGAGCGAACACCGGGGAGCTGTTTTTT,CASSGRTSGANTGELFF
NA,TRBJ2-3,TRBV7-8,TRBD2,TGTGCCAGCAGCTTAAACCTAGCGGGGAGCACAGATACGCAGTATTTT,CASSLNLAGSTDTQYF
NA,TRBJ2-7,TRBV5-8,NA,TGTGCCAGCTGGCCTGGAGAGAACGAGCAGTACTTC,CASWPGENEQYF
few,TRBJ2-2,TRBV7-3,TRBD1,TGTGCCAGCAGCCCGACAGGGTCGAACACCGGGGAGCTGTTTTTT,CASSPTGSNTGELFF
few,TRBJ1-1,TRBV28,TRBD1,TGTGCCAGCAGTCCTACGTGGGGACAGGGAACCACTGAAGCTTTCTTT,CASSPTWGQGTTEAFF
NA,TRBJ2-3,TRBV5-1,NA,TGCGCCAGCAGCACTGAACTTAATAAACGGACAGATACGCAGTATTTT,CASSTELNKRTDTQYF
NA,TRBJ2-2,TRBV27,TRBD2,TGTGCCACCAGAGAGGGGACTAGCGGTTACACCGGGGAGCTGTTTTTT,CATREGTSGYTGELFF
once,TRBJ1-1,TRBV3-1/TRBV3-2,TRBD1,TGTGCCAGCAGGGACAGGGGGTCCGGGGCTGAGGCTTTCTTT,CASRDRGSGAEAFF
NA,TRBJ2-7,TRBV28,TRBD1,TGTGCCAGCAGTACCCCTTGGGGACAGGGAGGCGAGCAGTACTTC,CASSTPWGQGGEQYF
NA,TRBJ2-2,TRBV9,NA,TGTGCCAGCAGCGTAGTATTTGGGGCAGGGAACACCGGGGAGCTGTTTTTT,CASSVVFGAGNTGELFF
once,TRBJ2-1,TRBV3-1/TRBV3-2,NA,TGTGCCAGCAGCCAAGGGGCTAGCACTGAGCAGTTCTTC,CASSQGASTEQFF
NA,TRBJ2-1,TRBV24-1,NA,TGTGCCACCAGTGAGGGGGGAACAGGTGATTACAATGAGCAGTTCTTC,CATSEGGTGDYNEQFF
NA,TRBJ1-1,TRBV9,TRBD1,TGTGCCAGCAGGGGACAGGGAAACACTGAAGCTTTCTTT,CASRGQGNTEAFF
NA,TRBJ1-1,TRBV4-3,NA,TGCGCCAGCAGCCAAGATTCCCAGGGCTGGAACACTGAAGCTTTCTTT,CASSQDSQGWNTEAFF
NA,TRBJ2-5,TRBV27,TRBD2,TGTGCCAGCAGGGGGCACGGGGGGGTAGAGACCCAGTACTTC,CASRGHGGVETQYF
NA,TRBJ1-6,TRBV7-6,NA,TGTGCCAGCAGCGCCCGGGGAGCGGGAAATTCACCCCTCCACTTT,CASSARGAGNSPLHF
NA,TRBJ2-7,TRBV4-3,TRBD1,TGCGCCAGCAGCCGGGACAGGGACTACGAGCAGTACTTC,CASSRDRDYEQYF
once,TRBJ1-5,TRBV19,TRBD1,TGTGCCAGTATGGGACAGGGGCATCAGCCCCAGCATTTT,CASMGQGHQPQHF
many,TRBJ2-7,TRBV3-1/TRBV3-2,TRBD2,TGTGCCAGCAGCCAAGAGTCGGGGGGACTGCCCTACGAGCAGTACTTC,CASSQESGGLPYEQYF
NA,TRBJ1-1,TRBV6-5,NA,TGTGCCAGCAGTATGACAGTTACTGAAGCTTTCTTT,CASSMTVTEAFF
NA,TRBJ2-1,TRBV11-2,NA,TGTGCCAGCAGCCACGTAAGGGGTTACAATGAGCAGTTCTTC,CASSHVRGYNEQFF
once,TRBJ1-1,TRBV13,NA,TGTGCCAGCAGCTTATCTTATCCGAACACTGAAGCTTTCTTT,CASSLSYPNTEAFF
NA,TRBJ2-1,TRBV13,TRBD2,TGTGCCAGCAGCTCGGGGGAGGGTCGGTACAATGAGCAGTTCTTC,CASSSGEGRYNEQFF
NA,TRBJ2-3,TRBV5-6,TRBD2,TGTGCCAGCAGCTTGACAACCCTCCGGCGGGGGGGACCCACAGATACGCAGTATTTT,CASSLTTLRRGGPTDTQYF
NA,TRBJ2-7,TRBV6-1,TRBD2,TGTGCCAGCAGTGAAGCGGCGGTGTTTAGCGGGAGGGCATCCTACGAGCAGTACTTC,CASSEAAVFSGRASYEQYF
NA,TRBJ1-5,TRBV6-2/TRBV6-3,NA,TGTGCCAGCAGTTACTTGGGGGGAGCTCAGCCCCAGCATTTT,CASSYLGGAQPQHF
few,TRBJ1-2,TRBV13,NA,TGTGCCAGCAGCCCAGACACCGGCTATGGCTACACCTTC,CASSPDTGYGYTF
NA,TRBJ2-7,TRBV12-3/TRBV12-4,TRBD1,TGTGCCAGCAGCTGGAGAACAGGGGCCGAGCAGTACTTC,CASSWRTGAEQYF
NA,TRBJ2-5,TRBV11-2,TRBD1,TGTGCCAGCAGCTTACCCAATAACAGGGGATACCAAGAGACCCAGTACTTC,CASSLPNNRGYQETQYF
NA,TRBJ1-3,TRBV3-1/TRBV3-2,TRBD1,TGTGCCAGCAGCCCAGACAGGGCCTCTGGAAACACCATATATTTT,CASSPDRASGNTIYF
NA,TRBJ2-5,TRBV30,TRBD2,TGTGCCTGGAGTGTATCAATAGCGGGGGAGACCCAGTACTTC,CAWSVSIAGETQYF
NA,TRBJ2-7,TRBV9,NA,TGTGCCAGCAGCTCCTTATATACTAGCGAGCAGTACTTC,CASSSLYTSEQYF
NA,TRBJ2-7,TRBV28,NA,TGTGCCAGCAGTTTGCCCCCTGGGCTATCCTACGAGCAGTACTTC,CASSLPPGLSYEQYF
NA,TRBJ2-7,TRBV19,NA,TGTGCCAGTAGTATCACCGGAGGGTACGAGCAGTACTTC,CASSITGGYEQYF
once,TRBJ2-5,TRBV3-1/TRBV3-2,NA,TGTGCCAGCAGCCAAAACTTAGAGGGGACCCAGTACTTC,CASSQNLEGTQYF
few,TRBJ2-7,TRBV11-2,TRBD2,TGTGCCAGCAGCCCAATTAGCAGGACCGGGACTAGCGGATACGAGCAGTACTTC,CASSPISRTGTSGYEQYF
once,TRBJ2-7,TRBV5-1,TRBD2,TGCGCCAGCAGCTTGGCTAGCGGGAGGTACGAGCAGTACTTC,CASSLASGRYEQYF
NA,TRBJ2-1,TRBV11-2,NA,TGTGCCAGCAGCTTAGGATTTGGCGGGGCCCAGTTCTTC,CASSLGFGGAQFF
NA,TRBJ2-7,TRBV7-2,NA,TGTGCCAGCAGCTTAGAGGTAGCGAGGGAGCAGTACTTC,CASSLEVAREQYF
once,TRBJ1-2,TRBV3-1/TRBV3-2,TRBD1,TGTGCCAGCAGCCAACCATGGGGACAGGGGGCCGCGGGGTATGGCTACACCTTC,CASSQPWGQGAAGYGYTF
NA,TRBJ2-2,TRBV4-2,TRBD2,TGTGCCAGCAGCTACTTGCTTAGGGGAATAGCGGGAACGAACACCGGGGAGCTGTTTTTT,CASSYLLRGIAGTNTGELFF
NA,TRBJ1-2,TRBV10-3,NA,TGTGCCATCAGTGAGGGGGCGGGAGGCTACACCTTC,CAISEGAGGYTF
NA,TRBJ2-3,TRBV7-9,NA,TGTGCCAGCAGCTTAGGCCGGAGCAGCACAGATACGCAGTATTTT,CASSLGRSSTDTQYF
once,TRBJ1-4,TRBV10-1,TRBD1,TGCGCCAGCAGTGATGGAACAGGGGGTCATGAAAAACTGTTTTTT,CASSDGTGGHEKLFF
NA,TRBJ2-7,TRBV7-9,TRBD2,TGTGCCAGCAGCCCGCTAGCGGGGGGGCCAGACGAGCAGTACTTC,CASSPLAGGPDEQYF